This T cell receptor beta chain was identified in a study of CD8 T cells in ankylosing spondylitis. Germline CDR1 reads LGHDT; CDR2 reads YNNKEL (reference sequence). CDR3 length equals 15 residues. Trimming stripped 4 bases from V and 2 bases from J, with 11 bases between. Whole-study results and caveats: Researchers report that disease-linked clones proved CD8+ and relatively rare in peripheral blood. Seemingly characteristic of ankylosing spondylitis blood was a TCR beta motif consisting of 7 or 8 highly homologous variants. Reactive arthritis synovial fluid and blood were previously reported to contain some motif variants.

Quantitative 5'-RACE was performed with molecular barcodes, and it yielded the TCR beta libraries. TCRdb processed the 5' RACE reads anew with MiXCR; each CDR3 protein has one entry. Of about 340,000 distinct CDR3 sequences listed, roughly 14% were seen once; the top ten hold less than 1.1%. As for this clonotype: Antigen specificity is unknown.

The clonotype was recovered from a male donor with ankylosing spondylitis or in good health (not recorded which). The rearrangement joins TRBV3-1 to TRBJ2-2, with D maybe TRBD1 (6 bases). The sample was blood, either unsorted or a sorted T cell fraction (not recorded which). Written as DNA, the CDR3 is TGTGCCAGCAGCCGAGGCAGGGGAAACACCGGGGAGCTGTTTTTT. This translates into CASSRGRGNTGELFF.